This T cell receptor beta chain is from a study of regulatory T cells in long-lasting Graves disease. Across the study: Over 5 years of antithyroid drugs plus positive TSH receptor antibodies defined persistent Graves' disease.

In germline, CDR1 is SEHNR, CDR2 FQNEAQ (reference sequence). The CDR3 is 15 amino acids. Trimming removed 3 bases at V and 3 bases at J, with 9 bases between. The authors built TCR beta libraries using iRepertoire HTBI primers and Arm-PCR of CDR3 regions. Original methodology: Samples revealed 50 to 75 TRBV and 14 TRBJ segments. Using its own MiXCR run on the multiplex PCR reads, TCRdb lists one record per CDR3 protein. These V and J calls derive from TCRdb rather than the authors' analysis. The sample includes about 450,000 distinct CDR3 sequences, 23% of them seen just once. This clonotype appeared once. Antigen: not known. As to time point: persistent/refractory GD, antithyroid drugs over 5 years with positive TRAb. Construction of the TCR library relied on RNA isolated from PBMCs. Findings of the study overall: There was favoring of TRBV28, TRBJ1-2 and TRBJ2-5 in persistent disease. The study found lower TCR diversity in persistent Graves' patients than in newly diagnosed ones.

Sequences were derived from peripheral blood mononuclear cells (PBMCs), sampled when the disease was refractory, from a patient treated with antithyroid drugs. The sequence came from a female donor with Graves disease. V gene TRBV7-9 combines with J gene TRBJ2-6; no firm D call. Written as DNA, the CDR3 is TGTGCCAGCAGCTTCGCAGGAGTTGGGGCCAACGTCCTGACTTTC. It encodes CASSFAGVGANVLTF.